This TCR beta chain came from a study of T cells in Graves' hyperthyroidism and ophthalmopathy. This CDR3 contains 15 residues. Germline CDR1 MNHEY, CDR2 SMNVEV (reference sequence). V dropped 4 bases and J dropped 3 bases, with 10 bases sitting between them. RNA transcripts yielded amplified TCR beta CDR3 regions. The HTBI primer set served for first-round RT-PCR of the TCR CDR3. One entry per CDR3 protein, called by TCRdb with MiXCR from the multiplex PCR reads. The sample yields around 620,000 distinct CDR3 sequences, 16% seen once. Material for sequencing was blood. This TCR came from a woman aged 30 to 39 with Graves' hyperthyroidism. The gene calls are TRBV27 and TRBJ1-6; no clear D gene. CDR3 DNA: TGTGCCAGCAGTTCCGGGCCCAGCTATAATTCACCCCTCCACTTT. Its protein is CASSSGPSYNSPLHF.